The sequence of this TCR beta chain was determined in a study of shared clonotypes between healthy human individuals. Study-level background: Three plates were used per donor for CD4 naive, three for CD4 memory, two for CD8 naive and one for CD8 memory. Study-level findings and limits: Naive subsets tended to show greater estimated richness than memory subsets. What limited the represented genetic and exposure-history diversity was the small number of donors.

In regard to this clone: Its specificity is unknown.

The ends were cut back, 6 bases at V and 5 bases at J, with 17 bases in the middle. CDR1 is SNHLY, CDR2 FYNNEI, per germline. The CDR3 consists of 15 residues. Sequencing used immunoSEQ multiplex PCR; TCRdb keeps in-frame clones, though not all of them. The data contain around 750,000 clones, approximately 79% of them seen just once; the ten biggest clones take up approximately 1.8%. V and J are TRBV2 and TRBJ2-1; no firm D call. The source is a woman between 25 and 40 years old in good health. Source material: memory CD4+ T cells sorted from blood. Sample subset: CD45RA-negative fraction. In nucleotides, the CDR3 is TGTGCCAGCAGCGGTTTAGGGCTAGTCAACAATGAGCAGTTCTTC. This encodes CASSGLGLVNNEQFF.